This T cell receptor beta chain was captured in a study of Ad26.COV2.S vaccination and SARS-CoV-2 variants. Study-level points and caveats: Responses of spike-specific T cells (both CD8+ and CD4+) reportedly showed substantial breadth after vaccination. Participants given vaccine showed non-spike TCR breadth similar to that of placebo recipients.

Treatment indicated: some 19 received Ad26.COV2.S at low or high dose, single or two shots; 5 received placebo; per-sample allocation not given. Day 63 after the first injection of vaccine or placebo was the sampling time. An adult aged 18-55 years in Boston served as the donor. What was given as vaccine was an Ad26 vector encoding Wuhan-strain SARS-CoV-2 spike. Here immunoSEQ multiplex PCR was the method, and the copy in TCRdb shows in-frame clones only, minus some. The table shows around 300,000 clones, with around 90% occurring only once. Concerning this clone itself: No antigen is known for it.

The ends were cut back, 7 bases at V and 0 bases at J, with 13 bases in the middle. The length of the CDR3 is 14 residues. Germline lookup yields CDR1 GTSNPN and CDR2 SVGIG (reference sequence). V and J are TRBV30 and TRBJ2-1; unclear D gene. The sequence was obtained from a person aged 18-60 years who received the Ad26.COV2.S COVID-19 vaccine or a placebo. The sample consisted of peripheral blood, taken in a trial of Ad26.COV2.S vaccine versus placebo. In DNA, the CDR3 is TGTGCCTCCGGCACAGCCACCTCCTACAATGAGCAGTTCTTC. Translated: CASGTATSYNEQFF.